This T cell receptor beta chain appears in the sequencing data of a study of CD4 T cells in relation to SARS-CoV-2 and coronaviruses. Study-level background: After roughly 11 days of antigen culture, PBMC TCR beta CDR3s were sequenced. Study conclusions and caveats: About 65% of donors had memory CD4+ clonotypes crossrecognizing SARS-CoV-2 and common cold coronavirus spike.

Sequencing was performed with immunoSEQ multiplex PCR; in TCRdb, only in-frame clones are kept and a portion is missing. The sample comprises some 40,000 clones, about three quarters of which are singletons, and about 20% rests with the top ten. Details on this clone: Its specificity is unknown.

The CDR3 is 15 residues long. Per the germline V gene, CDR1 is GTSNPN and CDR2 is SVGIG (reference sequence). Trimming stripped 0 bases from V and 2 bases from J, with 8 bases between. The J gene is TRBJ1-6, the V gene TRBV30; TRBD1 might be the D (5 bases). This receptor was identified in an adult with COVID-19. The sequencing input was memory CD4+ T cells from PBMCs, cultured in vitro. CDR3 residues: CAWSVRGTYNSPLHF. CDR3 nucleotides: TGTGCCTGGAGTGTACGGGGCACCTATAATTCACCCCTCCACTTT.